These 7 T cell receptor beta chains came from one sample sequenced in a study of T-cell memory formation after mild COVID-19. A single record per CDR3 protein comes from TCRdb applying MiXCR to the 5' RACE reads. This table has 100,000 to 150,000 distinct CDR3 sequences, about 18% appearing once. Material for sequencing was PBMCs or a T cell subset sorted from them (not recorded which). The source is a man younger than 35 who had mild COVID-19 (a few samples of this study predate the infection). Cell type and time point are not known.

This clonotype was seen only a few times. The chain combines TRBV20-1 with TRBJ1-4; 10 bases line up with TRBD1. Germline loops: CDR1 DFQATT, CDR2 SNEGSKA (reference sequence). The CDR3 is 13 residues long. The ends lost 5 bases at V and 7 bases at J; junction bases unmatched: 4. The CDR3 DNA sequence: TGCAGTGCTCGGACAGGGGGAAGTGAAAAACTGTTTTTT. Translation: CSARTGGSEKLFF.

The chain is built from TRBV20-1 and TRBJ2-5; perhaps TRBD1 as D (6 bases). The CDR3 is 13 residues long. The V end lost 0 bases, the J end lost 5 bases, and 10 bases lay between the germline ends. Looked up from germline, CDR1 is DFQATT and CDR2 is SNEGSKA (reference sequence). CDR3: CSARETGRETQYF. CDR3 nucleotides: TGCAGTGCTAGAGAAACAGGGCGGGAGACCCAGTACTTC.

This clonotype was seen repeatedly, ten times or more. The chain employs TRBV4-3 and TRBJ2-3; tentatively, D is TRBD2 (6 bases). CDR3 length: 15 residues. Trimming removed 4 bases at V and 2 bases at J, with 13 bases between. CDR1 is LGHNA, CDR2 YSLEER, per germline. This CDR3 reads CASSRSGLYTDTQYF. The CDR3 DNA reads as TGCGCCAGCAGCCGGAGCGGGCTGTACACAGATACGCAGTATTTT.

This sequence joins TRBV25-1 and TRBJ2-1; either TRBD1 or TRBD2 may fit D (6 bases each). This CDR3 has 15 amino acids. Trimming stripped 1 base from V and 2 bases from J, with 9 bases between. The germline V gene encodes CDR1 MGHDK and CDR2 SYGVNS. The CDR3, as DNA: TGTGCCAGCAGTGAATGGGGGGCGACCTACAATGAGCAGTTCTTC. Translation gives CASSEWGATYNEQFF.

The chain couples TRBV10-3 to TRBJ1-6; 8 nucleotides agree with TRBD1. Germline assignment: CDR1 ENHRY and CDR2 SYGVKD. The ends lost 10 bases at V and 6 bases at J; junction bases unmatched: 8. The CDR3 loop spans 14 amino acids. This CDR3 is CATAGGASNSPLHF. The DNA for the CDR3 is TGTGCCACCGCAGGGGGCGCGAGTAATTCACCCCTCCACTTT.

This clonotype was seen more than once but under ten times. This chain connects TRBV24-1 to TRBJ2-5; possibly TRBD2 for D (5 bases). CDR3 length: 13 amino acids. Per the germline V gene, CDR1 is KGHDR and CDR2 is SFDVKD. Trimming left V 7 bases short and J 5 bases short, with 13 bases between. CDR3 nucleotide sequence: TGTGCCACCAGATCCCGGGATATGGAGACCCAGTACTTC. It is translated as CATRSRDMETQYF.

This clonotype appeared a few times. The chain couples TRBV5-4 to TRBJ2-7; 8 nucleotides match TRBD2. With 4 bases clipped from V and 5 bases from J, the junction kept 8 bases outside the gene matches. The CDR3 is made up of 14 amino acids. The germline gives CDR1 SGHNT, CDR2 YYREEE (reference sequence). CDR3 bases: TGTGCCAGCAGCCCGGGACTAGACCGAAACGAGCAGTACGTC. It translates to CASSPGLDRNEQYV.